Below are 7 T cell receptor beta chains sequenced from a single sample in a study of blood T cell repertoires in COVID-19. Only in-frame clones appear in the TCRdb table, and some are missing; sequencing was by immunoSEQ multiplex PCR. Of some 300,000 clones listed, more than 85% were seen once; the top ten hold around 1.2%. The sample was peripheral blood. These receptors were collected from a man in his 70s with acute or convalescent COVID-19.

The chain has TRBV24-1 and TRBJ2-3, with 10 bases lining up with TRBD2. The CDR3 is 15 residues long. From germline, CDR1 is KGHDR and CDR2 SFDVKD. Unmatched junction bases numbered 9, after V lost 9 bases and J lost 4 bases. CDR3 sequence: CATGGASGGPDTQYF. CDR3 bases: TGTGCCACCGGGGGGGCTAGCGGGGGCCCAGATACGCAGTATTTT.

Here the CDR3 DNA reads TGTGCCAGCAGTGCTCTCACGGGAGGGAGCTACACCTTC. Translated, it gives CASSALTGGSYTF. This chain uses TRBV6-2 or TRBV6-3 with TRBJ1-2; D is ambiguous. Germline CDR1 MNHEY, CDR2 SVGEGT. Trimming shortened V by 5 bases and J by 9 bases, and 16 bases separated the two germline ends. The CDR3 is made up of 13 amino acids.

The chain combines TRBV24-1 with TRBJ2-1, with 7 bases aligning to TRBD1. V lost 6 bases and J lost 5; bases outside the gene matches: 9. Germline V gives CDR1 KGHDR, CDR2 SFDVKD. The CDR3 consists of 15 residues. CDR3 residues: CATSPVGTANNEQFF. The CDR3 DNA sequence: TGTGCCACCAGTCCAGTAGGGACAGCTAACAATGAGCAGTTCTTC.

The chain links TRBV19 to TRBJ2-1; D might be TRBD1 (7 bases). There are 15 residues in the CDR3. CDR1 and CDR2 from the germline V gene are LNHDA and SQIVND (reference sequence). V lost 6 bases and J lost 3, with 15 bases in between. CDR3 nucleotide sequence: TGTGCCAGTAGCCCGACAGGGACTTTCTACAATGAGCAGTTCTTC. Protein sequence: CASSPTGTFYNEQFF. Supplemented by reference TRBV19 and TRBJ2-1, the full variable domain reads DGGITQSPKYLFRKEGQNVTLSCEQNLNHDAMYWYRQDPGQGLRLIYYSQIVNDFQKGDIAEGYSVSREKKESFPLTVTSAQKNPTAFYLCASSPTGTFYNEQFFGPGTRLTVL.

The chain recombines TRBV27 with TRBJ1-2; TRBD1 matches at 9 bases. This CDR3 region has 13 residues. The V gene end was trimmed by 5 bases and the J gene end by 7 bases; junction bases not matched to a gene: 5. CDR1 MNHEY and CDR2 SMNVEV come from the germline V gene (reference sequence). The CDR3 protein is CASSPGTGFGYTF. The DNA of the CDR3 is TGTGCCAGCAGTCCCGGGACAGGGTTTGGCTACACCTTC.

V gene TRBV4-3 combines with J gene TRBJ2-1, with TRBD2 matching 8 bases. The CDR3 covers 15 residues. Per germline, CDR1 LGHNA and CDR2 YSLEER. Trimming took 6 bases from V and 0 from J; bases not matched to a gene: 4. CDR3 sequence: CASRKRGSSYNEQFF. In DNA, the CDR3 is TGCGCCAGCAGAAAGCGGGGGAGCTCCTACAATGAGCAGTTCTTC.

DNA of the CDR3: TGCAGTGCTAGAGGCGGGACTGAACAGTTCTTC. Amino acid sequence: CSARGGTEQFF. V is TRBV20-1 and J is TRBJ2-1; D is perhaps TRBD2 (6 bases). V shed 1 base and J shed 13 bases, with 11 bases lying between them. Germline V lookup: CDR1 DFQATT, CDR2 SNEGSKA (reference sequence). The CDR3 has 11 amino acids.